This entry features one T cell receptor (beta chain) sequence. Its antigen is currently not known. No clone much larger than this one lies a single base away; base qualities are absent. Using the deep immunoSEQ assay, multiplex PCR amplified TCR CDR3 regions from genomic DNA. Genomic DNA extracted from each cell subset was distributed evenly over all wells of several immunoSEQ 96-well plates, and each plate served as one replicate. Each replicate PCR for sorted subsets received about 200 ng genomic DNA, equal to roughly 29,000 T cell genomes. Purified libraries were quantified with a Qubit 3.0 fluorometer, sized on a Bioanalyzer 2100, and re-quantified with the KAPA Library Quantification kit. A separate single-read 150-cycle Illumina NextSeq 550 flow cell was used to sequence each immunoSEQ 96-well plate. The original methods were these. Because the immunoSEQ output included only junctional sequences and no quality scores, the filtering could not be the same as the filtering used for full-length reads. To assign V/J genes and CDR3, sequences were annotated against IMGT germline references using PyIR, a Python wrapper for IgBLAST v1.9. Reads were filtered out if the reads had weak V/J assignments (E-value above 1e-6), no CDR3, stop codons, out-of-frame junctions, or ambiguous translated residues. V3J clonotypes were defined as sequences sharing the same inferred V gene, J gene, and CDR3 amino acid sequence. To compute the percentage overlap between repertoires, the number of shared unique clonotypes was divided by the size of the smaller repertoire. Repertoire richness was assessed with RTK rarefaction, the Chao1 estimator, and Recon v2.1 estimates of unobserved clonotypes. Generation probabilities were computed with OLGA for all TCRbeta clonotypes obtained by the gDNA method from several donors. TCRdb holds this immuneACCESS table with in-frame rearrangements only. Some clones are missing; in checked studies, unresolved V genes explain under half, and the rest has no known cause. For V, J and clone size, that table is used; D and trimming come from the DNA. A total of approximately 1.4 million clones appear in this sample, 95% to 99% of them only once. Together, the top ten hold around 0.45% of the sample.

The CDR3 measures 14 amino acids from cysteine to phenylalanine. Left in the record is the CDR3 DNA by itself, 42 bases read in frame from the first base. Trimming accounts for 10 bases at V and 3 bases at J, while the number of junction bases matched to no gene is 9. The CDR1 and CDR2 encoded by the germline V gene are SNHLY and FYNNEI. Healthy HIV-negative adults with no recently reported acute infections or vaccinations were included as donors. All donors were Caucasian adults living in Nashville, Tennessee, USA. CD4+ T cells were enriched by magnetic negative selection; naive cells were then positively selected on CD45RA, and the negative fraction formed the memory subset. Blood was obtained by leukapheresis, after which PBMCs were separated by Ficoll-Histopaque density gradient centrifugation and cryopreserved in liquid nitrogen vapor phase. Analytical flow cytometry was used to check the purity and quantity of each magnetically sorted T cell population. Genomic DNA was isolated from every sorted fraction and measured by UV absorbance on a Nanodrop 2000c.

This sample was taken from a study of shared clonotypes between healthy human individuals (dated by TCRdb to the early 2020s). In terms of the full investigation: Three men and two women, aged 18 to 49 years, made up the cohort. Per donor, three plates each were used for CD4 naive and CD4 memory, two for CD8 naive, and one for CD8 memory. The study deeply sequenced blood TCR repertoires of roughly five healthy adults to estimate repertoire size and the extent of clonotype sharing between individuals. Libraries were prepared and TCR repertoires were sequenced by different laboratories using diverse techniques, in order to increase sequencing depth and limit assay-specific biases. Each donor's leukapheresis produced roughly between roughly 0.85 and 10 billion PBMCs. The study at large found these results: Pairwise subsampling indicated that sequencing depth was expected to affect the degree of clonotype sharing among donors. Because the study included a small number of donors, the genetic and exposure-history diversity represented was limited. Across a handful of donors, 5% to 6% of naive CD4, roughly 3.3% of naive CD8, 2.3% of memory CD4, and 0.4% to 0.45% of memory CD8 clonotypes were shared. Clonotypes shared by all four sorted-subset donors showed higher generation probabilities than non-shared clonotypes. Naive subsets generally had larger estimated clonotype richness than memory subsets did. Incomplete sequencing was indicated by rarefaction of sorted-subset datasets, despite the large sequencing depth. Sampling was restricted to blood, and TCR repertoires in tissues likely differ from the TCR repertoires found in blood.

The sequencing sample was made of naive CD4+ T cells sorted from blood. In light of the paper, this sample's cell subset or site label describes: CD45RA+ positively selected. Rearrangement joined TRBV2 to TRBJ1-5; 7 bases in the junction line up with TRBD1. The TCR was taken from a young man in good health. The DNA sequence is as follows: TGTGCCACCCAACCACAGGGGCCCAATCAGCCCCAGCATTTT. Translated, this is CATQPQGPNQPQHF.